This T cell receptor beta chain was recorded in a study of CXCR3-negative and CXCR3-positive naive CD8 T cells. Across the whole study: Sequencing yielded approximately 150 million TRB reads, roughly 1.5 +/- 0.3 million per library.

The method, 5' RACE with UMI labels, was used to prepare the TRB cDNA libraries. After re-calling the 5' RACE reads, TCRdb lists one entry per CDR3 protein, DNA absent. In all, the sample yields around 63,000 distinct CDR3 sequences. Broader study findings: When CXCR3-positive naive cells were set against CXCR3-negative naive cells, the former had more hydrophobic TRB CDR3s. PBMCs showed partially decreased CXCR3 expression after cryopreservation, and most assays used fresh PBMCs.

Regarding this clonotype: What it binds is unknown.

Germline CDR1 and CDR2: SGHDT and YYEEEE. This CDR3 is built from 13 residues. Subsets of CD8+ T cells were each sorted in triplicate at hundreds of thousands of cells apiece. This receptor was obtained from a human donor in good health. Some clones in this sample may be carry-over from other donors' samples. This chain connects TRBV5-6 to TRBJ1-5; TCRdb's D call of TRBD1 is untestable without DNA. Sequenced sample: naive CXCR3+ CD8+ T cells from blood. The subset: CD45RO-CCR7+CD27+CD95- naive CD8+ T cells expressing CXCR3 (TNR3+). CDR3 amino acids: CASSFGGSQPQHF.